Listed here are 21 T cell receptor beta chains from one sample, sequenced in a study of control samples from healthy donors and cancer patients. The method was immunoSEQ multiplex PCR; TCRdb's version includes in-frame clones alone and lacks a portion of them. The sample lists 45,000 to 60,000 clones, roughly 94% occurring once. The sample consisted of blood. All receptors derive from a man younger than 40 in good health.

The chain uses TRBV7-7 and TRBJ2-5; TRBD1 is a possible D gene (7 bases). V was cut by 4 bases and J by 7 bases, with 22 bases left in between. CDR1 SSHAT and CDR2 FNYEAQ come from the germline V gene (reference sequence). The CDR3 runs 16 residues. CDR3 nucleotide sequence: TGTGCCAGCAGCTCCCAGGGGGGACCCTCTCGCGGGACCCAGTACTTC. The encoded protein is CASSSQGGPSRGTQYF.

The chain joins TRBV3-1 (or the pseudogene TRBV3-2) to TRBJ1-2, with D possibly matching TRBD1 (6 bases). V lost 0 bases and J lost 6, with 11 bases in between. The germline V gene has CDR1 LGHDT and CDR2 YNNKEL (reference sequence). The CDR3 length is 14 residues. The CDR3 sequence is CASSQDGGAHGYTF. DNA of the CDR3: TGTGCCAGCAGCCAAGATGGGGGGGCGCATGGCTACACCTTC.

V and J are TRBV12-3 or TRBV12-4 and TRBJ2-7; D uncertain. The CDR3 is 13 amino acids. V lost 2 bases and J 2 bases, leaving 7 bases between the germline ends. The CDR3 DNA reads as TGTGCCAGCAGTTTAACAGCAACCTACGAGCAGTACTTC. Residues: CASSLTATYEQYF.

V gene TRBV19 combines with J gene TRBJ1-1; D uncertain. Germline-derived CDR1 and CDR2 are LNHDA and SQIVND (reference sequence). This CDR3 is 14 amino acids long. V lost 6 bases and J lost 0, with 11 bases in between. CDR3 DNA sequence: TGTGCCAGTAGCCCGCCACTTCTGAACACTGAAGCTTTCTTT. Its protein product is CASSPPLLNTEAFF.

This clone was seen only once. The chain links TRBV4-2 to TRBJ2-7; TRBD1 aligns across 9 bases. Germline CDR1 LGHNA, CDR2 YNFKEQ. V was clipped by 5 bases and J by 5 bases; unmatched bases: 7. The CDR3 has 14 amino acids. The CDR3 loop is CASSVPGQGNEQYF. The DNA of the CDR3 is TGTGCCAGCAGCGTACCGGGACAGGGCAACGAGCAGTACTTC.

In DNA form, the CDR3 reads TGTGCCAGCAGCCGAGCGTTGGATGGCTACACCTTC. Encoded protein: CASSRALDGYTF. The chain joins TRBV7-9 to TRBJ1-2, with D unresolved. This CDR3 comprises 12 residues. Trimming removed 5 bases at V and 6 bases at J, with 10 bases between. CDR1 and CDR2 from the germline V gene are SEHNR and FQNEAQ (reference sequence).

The chain links TRBV11-2 to TRBJ2-7, with D tentatively TRBD2 (6 bases). Germline V gene lookup returns CDR1 SGHAT and CDR2 FQNNGV. V gave up 5 bases and J gave up 2 bases, with 13 bases separating them. The CDR3 is made up of 14 amino acids. CDR3 protein: CASSLGAGTYEQYF. CDR3 bases: TGTGCCAGCAGCCTCGGGGCGGGAACCTACGAGCAGTACTTC.

The sample holds one count of this clone. This chain uses TRBV19 with TRBJ2-7; no clear D. Germline values: CDR1 LNHDA, CDR2 SQIVND (reference sequence). CDR3 length: 13 residues. V lost 0 bases and J 3 bases, leaving 6 bases between the germline ends. The CDR3 here is CASSIDLDYEQYF. The CDR3 bases are TGTGCCAGTAGTATAGATTTAGACTACGAGCAGTACTTC.

The rearrangement links TRBV30 to TRBJ2-2, with a weak D call TRBD1 (5 bases). V shed 8 bases and J shed 4 bases, with 11 bases lying between them. Germline CDR1 GTSNPN, CDR2 SVGIG (reference sequence). This CDR3 is built from 12 residues. The CDR3: CAGPDSTGELFF. In DNA form, the CDR3 reads TGTGCCGGTCCTGACAGCACCGGGGAGCTGTTTTTT.

This chain connects TRBV27 to TRBJ2-1; D is unclear. The CDR3 has 13 amino acids. The germline V gene has CDR1 MNHEY and CDR2 SMNVEV (reference sequence). V lost 0 bases and J lost 2, with 2 bases in between. CDR3 loop: CASSLSAYNEQFF. DNA of the CDR3: TGTGCCAGCAGTTTATCGGCCTACAATGAGCAGTTCTTC.

The chain couples TRBV2 to TRBJ2-7, with D possibly being TRBD1 (5 bases). The CDR3 covers 15 residues. The V end lost 3 bases, the J end lost 0 bases, and 12 bases lay between the germline ends. The germline CDR1 and CDR2 sequences are SNHLY and FYNNEI. In DNA form, the CDR3 reads TGTGCCAGCAGTGATTTACAGGCCGGCTCCTACGAGCAGTACTTC. Translating it yields CASSDLQAGSYEQYF.

This clone was found once. The rearrangement links TRBV6-5 to TRBJ1-2; TRBD1 might be the D (6 bases). V lost 6 bases to trimming and J lost 2 bases, with 13 bases between them. Germline values: CDR1 MNHEY, CDR2 SVGAGI. The CDR3 loop spans 14 amino acids. The CDR3 is CASSRTGTNYGYTF. The CDR3 bases are TGTGCCAGCAGCCGAACAGGGACCAACTATGGCTACACCTTC.

This chain connects TRBV7-9 to TRBJ2-7; D is possibly TRBD1 or TRBD2 (6 bases each). V was cut by 2 bases and J by 0 bases, with 14 bases left in between. This CDR3 has 16 residues. Germline V gene data show CDR1 as SEHNR and CDR2 as FQNEAQ (reference sequence). This chain's CDR3 is CASSLLGGRSSYEQYF. The CDR3 DNA is TGTGCCAGCAGCTTACTGGGGGGCCGAAGCTCCTACGAGCAGTACTTC.

The gene calls are TRBV3-1 (or the pseudogene TRBV3-2) and TRBJ1-1; no clear D gene. With 4 bases removed from V and 5 bases from J, the gap between germline ends came to 11 bases. CDR3 length equals 13 residues. Germline V gene lookup returns CDR1 LGHDT and CDR2 YNNKEL (reference sequence). Written as DNA, the CDR3 is TGTGCCAGCAGCCTCTCACGAAATACTGAAGCTTTCTTT. Residues: CASSLSRNTEAFF.

A single count supports this clone. The chain employs TRBV15 and TRBJ2-1; D gene ambiguous. The V and J ends lost 2 bases and 0 bases respectively, with 11 bases between them. This CDR3 is 16 amino acids long. Looked up from germline, CDR1 is LNHNV and CDR2 is YYDKDF (reference sequence). The CDR3 coding sequence is TGTGCCACCAGCAGACAATGGGGTATCTCCTACAATGAGCAGTTCTTC. This encodes CATSRQWGISYNEQFF.

As regards this clone: The same CDR3 arises from other DNA sequences in this sample as well. The J gene is TRBJ2-2, the V gene TRBV2; TRBD2 aligns across 9 bases. Germline V gene sequence: CDR1 SNHLY, CDR2 FYNNEI. The CDR3 totals 16 residues. The CDR3 loop reads CPPRDAAGGDTGELFF. CDR3 in DNA: TGTCCCCCCCGTGACGCGGCGGGGGGGGACACCGGGGAGCTGTTTTTT.

The rearrangement uses TRBV7-3 and TRBJ2-5; the D gene could be TRBD1 or TRBD2 (7 bases each). The germline V and J ends were trimmed by 3 bases and 1 base, with 15 bases remaining between them. From germline, CDR1 is SGHTA and CDR2 FQGTGA. The CDR3 extends over 16 amino acids. The CDR3 spells CASSFIGGTVQETQYF. Here the CDR3 DNA reads TGTGCCAGCAGCTTTATCGGGGGGACAGTCCAAGAGACCCAGTACTTC.

This clone was detected only once. The rearrangement uses TRBV11-2 and TRBJ1-5; 8 bases align to TRBD1. The CDR3 is made up of 14 amino acids. The germline gives CDR1 SGHAT, CDR2 FQNNGV. The trim removed 3 bases at V and 6 bases at J, leaving 4 bases unmatched. The CDR3 sequence: CASSFGQGGQPQHF. The CDR3 DNA follows: TGTGCCAGCAGCTTCGGACAGGGAGGTCAGCCCCAGCATTTT.

CDR3 loop: CASSDRNGNTIYF. As DNA, the CDR3 is TGTGCCAGCAGCGACAGGAATGGAAACACCATATATTTT. The V and J genes are TRBV7-8 and TRBJ1-3, with D perhaps matching TRBD1 (6 bases). V dropped 5 bases and J dropped 3 bases, with 8 bases sitting between them. This CDR3 comprises 13 residues. Germline CDR1 is SGHVS and CDR2 is FQNEAQ. Based on the CDR3 plus reference TRBV7-8 and TRBJ1-3, the full variable domain is GAGVSQSPRYKVAKRGQDVALRCDPISGHVSLFWYQQALGQGPEFLTYFQNEAQLDKSGLPSDRFFAERPEGSVSTLKIQRTQQEDSAVYLCASSDRNGNTIYFGEGSWLTVV.

The chain has TRBV10-3 and TRBJ2-1; 15 bases fit TRBD2. CDR1 is ENHRY, CDR2 SYGVKD, per germline. The CDR3 spans 17 residues. Trimming took 6 bases from V and 5 from J; bases not matched to a gene: 8. CDR3 nucleotide sequence: TGTGCCATCAGAGTCGGACTAGCGGGAGGGCTGAACAATGAGCAGTTCTTC. Translated: CAIRVGLAGGLNNEQFF.

The chain combines TRBV7-3 with TRBJ2-3; D is ambiguous. From germline, CDR1 is SGHTA and CDR2 FQGTGA. The CDR3 extends over 13 amino acids. The germline V and J ends were trimmed by 5 bases and 1 base, with 7 bases remaining between them. The CDR3 loop reads CASSPMGTDTQYF. CDR3 nucleotides: TGTGCCAGCAGCCCCATGGGCACAGATACGCAGTATTTT.